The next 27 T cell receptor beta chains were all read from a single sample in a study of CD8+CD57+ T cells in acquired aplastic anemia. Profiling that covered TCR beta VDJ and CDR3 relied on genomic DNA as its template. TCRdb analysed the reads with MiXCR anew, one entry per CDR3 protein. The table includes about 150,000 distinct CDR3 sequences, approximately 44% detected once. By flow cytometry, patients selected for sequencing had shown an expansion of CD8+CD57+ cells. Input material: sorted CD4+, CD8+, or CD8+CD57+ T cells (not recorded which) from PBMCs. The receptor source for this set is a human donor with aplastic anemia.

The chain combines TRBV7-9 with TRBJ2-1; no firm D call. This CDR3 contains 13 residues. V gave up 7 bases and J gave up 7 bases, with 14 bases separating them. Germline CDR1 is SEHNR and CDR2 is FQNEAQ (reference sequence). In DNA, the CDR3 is TGTGCCAGCAATCTAGGGAAGCTAAATGAGCAGTTCTTC. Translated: CASNLGKLNEQFF.

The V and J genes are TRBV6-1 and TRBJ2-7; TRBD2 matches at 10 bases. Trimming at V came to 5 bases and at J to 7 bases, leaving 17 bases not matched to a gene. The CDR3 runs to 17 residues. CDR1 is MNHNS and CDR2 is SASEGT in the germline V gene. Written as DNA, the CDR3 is TGTGCCAGCAGTCATCTAGCGGGGGCCGTCGGGTTGAAAGAGCAGTACTTC. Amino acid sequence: CASSHLAGAVGLKEQYF.

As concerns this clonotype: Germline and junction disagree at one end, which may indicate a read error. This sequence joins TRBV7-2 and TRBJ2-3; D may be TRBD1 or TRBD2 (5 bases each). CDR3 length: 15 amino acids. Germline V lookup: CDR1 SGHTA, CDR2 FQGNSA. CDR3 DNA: TGTGCCAGCAGCCTAGCCAACAGGAACACAGATACGCAGTATTTT. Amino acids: CASSLANRNTDTQYF.

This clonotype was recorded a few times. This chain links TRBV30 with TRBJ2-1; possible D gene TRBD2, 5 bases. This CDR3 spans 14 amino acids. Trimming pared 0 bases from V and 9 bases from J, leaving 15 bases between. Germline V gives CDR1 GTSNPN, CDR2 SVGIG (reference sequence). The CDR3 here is CAWSVSRIGGEQFF. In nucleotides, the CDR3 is TGTGCCTGGAGTGTCAGTCGGATTGGAGGTGAGCAGTTCTTC.

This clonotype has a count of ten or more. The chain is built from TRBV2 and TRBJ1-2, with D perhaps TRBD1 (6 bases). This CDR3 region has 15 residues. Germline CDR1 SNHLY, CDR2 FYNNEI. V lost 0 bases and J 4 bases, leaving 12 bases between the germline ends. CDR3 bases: TGTGCCAGCAGTGAAGCAGGAAACAGGGCCTATGGCTACACCTTC. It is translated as CASSEAGNRAYGYTF.

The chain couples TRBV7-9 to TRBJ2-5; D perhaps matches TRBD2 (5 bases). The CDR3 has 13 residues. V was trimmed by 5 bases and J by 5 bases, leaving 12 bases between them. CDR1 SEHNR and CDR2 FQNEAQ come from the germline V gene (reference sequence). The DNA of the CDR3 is TGTGCCAGCAGCGGGAGACTGGAGGAGACCCAGTACTTC. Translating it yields CASSGRLEETQYF. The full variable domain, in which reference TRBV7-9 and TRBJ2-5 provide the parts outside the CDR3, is DTGVSQNPRHKITKRGQNVTFRCDPISEHNRLYWYRQTLGQGPEFLTYFQNEAQLEKSRLLSDRFSAERPKGSFSTLEIQRTEQGDSAMYLCASSGRLEETQYFGPGTRLLVL.

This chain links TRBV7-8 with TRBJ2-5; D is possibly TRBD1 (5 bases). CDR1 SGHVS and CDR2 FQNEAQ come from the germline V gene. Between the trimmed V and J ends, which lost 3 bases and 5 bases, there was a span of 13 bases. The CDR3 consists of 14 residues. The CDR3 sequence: CASSLRRAGETQYF. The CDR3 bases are TGTGCCAGCAGCTTGCGCAGGGCCGGGGAGACCCAGTACTTC.

CDR3 DNA: TGTGCCATCAGTGAGTCCGCGGGGAGCTCCTACAATGAGCAGTTCTTC. Translated, it gives CAISESAGSSYNEQFF. The chain employs TRBV10-3 and TRBJ2-1; D may be TRBD2 (6 bases). Germline values: CDR1 ENHRY, CDR2 SYGVKD. The CDR3 loop spans 16 amino acids. The germline V and J ends were trimmed by 0 bases and 0 bases, with 9 bases remaining between them.

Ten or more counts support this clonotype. The CDR3 loop reads CATSRQRVGEQFF. The CDR3 DNA reads TGTGCCACCAGCAGACAGAGGGTGGGTGAGCAGTTCTTC. The chain links TRBV15 to TRBJ2-1, with D perhaps matching TRBD2 (5 bases). Germline CDR1 reads LNHNV; CDR2 reads YYDKDF (reference sequence). Trimming stripped 2 bases from V and 9 bases from J, with 11 bases between. The CDR3 consists of 13 residues.

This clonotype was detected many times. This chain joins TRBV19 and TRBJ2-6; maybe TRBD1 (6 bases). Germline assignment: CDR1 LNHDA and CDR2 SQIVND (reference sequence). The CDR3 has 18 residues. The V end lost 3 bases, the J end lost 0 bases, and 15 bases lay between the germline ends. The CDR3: CASSIFTGRTSGANVLTF. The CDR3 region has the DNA TGTGCCAGTAGTATTTTTACAGGGCGAACCTCTGGGGCCAACGTCCTGACTTTC.

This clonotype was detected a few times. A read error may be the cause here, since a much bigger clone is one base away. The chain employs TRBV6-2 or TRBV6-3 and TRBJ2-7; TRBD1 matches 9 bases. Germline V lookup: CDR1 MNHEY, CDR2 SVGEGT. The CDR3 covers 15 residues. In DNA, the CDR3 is TGTGCCAGCAGTTCAAGTCAACAGGGGGCGAGGGAGCAGTGCTTC. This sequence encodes CASSSSQQGAREQCF.

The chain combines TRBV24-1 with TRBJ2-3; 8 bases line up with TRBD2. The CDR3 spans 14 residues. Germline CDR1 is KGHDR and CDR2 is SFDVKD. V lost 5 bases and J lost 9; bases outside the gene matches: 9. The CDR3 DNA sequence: TGTGCCACCAGTGCCCGGGGGGGCACAGGGACGCAGTATTTT. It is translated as CATSARGGTGTQYF.

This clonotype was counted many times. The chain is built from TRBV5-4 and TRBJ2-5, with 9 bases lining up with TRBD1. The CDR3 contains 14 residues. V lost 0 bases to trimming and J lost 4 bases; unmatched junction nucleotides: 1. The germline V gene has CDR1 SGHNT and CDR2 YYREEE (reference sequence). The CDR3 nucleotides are TGTGCCAGCAGCTTGGAACAGGGGGCAGAGACCCAGTACTTC. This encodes CASSLEQGAETQYF.

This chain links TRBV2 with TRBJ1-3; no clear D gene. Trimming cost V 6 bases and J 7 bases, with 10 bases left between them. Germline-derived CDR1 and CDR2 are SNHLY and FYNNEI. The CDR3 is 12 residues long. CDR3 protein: CASSPQPNTIYF. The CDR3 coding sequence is TGTGCCAGCAGCCCTCAGCCGAACACCATATATTTT.

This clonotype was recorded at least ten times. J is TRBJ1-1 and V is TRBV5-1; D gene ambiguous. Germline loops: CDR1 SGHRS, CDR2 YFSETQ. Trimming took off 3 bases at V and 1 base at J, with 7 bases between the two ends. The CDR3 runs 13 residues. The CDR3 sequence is CASSWVPNTEAFF. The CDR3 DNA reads TGCGCCAGCAGCTGGGTGCCGAACACTGAAGCTTTCTTT.

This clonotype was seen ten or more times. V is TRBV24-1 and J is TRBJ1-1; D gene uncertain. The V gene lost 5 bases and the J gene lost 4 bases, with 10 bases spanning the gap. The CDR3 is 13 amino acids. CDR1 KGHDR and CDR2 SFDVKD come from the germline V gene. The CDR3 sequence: CATSVPGSTEAFF. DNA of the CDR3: TGTGCCACCAGTGTTCCCGGGAGCACTGAAGCTTTCTTT.

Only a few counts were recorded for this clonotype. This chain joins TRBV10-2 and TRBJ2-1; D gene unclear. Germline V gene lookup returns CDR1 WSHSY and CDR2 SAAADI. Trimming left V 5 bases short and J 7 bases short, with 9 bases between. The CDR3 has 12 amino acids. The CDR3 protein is CASSRTENEQFF. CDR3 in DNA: TGCGCCAGCAGTAGGACGGAGAATGAGCAGTTCTTC.

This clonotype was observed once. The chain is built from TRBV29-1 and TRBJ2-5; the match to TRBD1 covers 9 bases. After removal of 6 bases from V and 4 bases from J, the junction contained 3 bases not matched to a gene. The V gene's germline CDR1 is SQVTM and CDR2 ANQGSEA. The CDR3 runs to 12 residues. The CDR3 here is CSVGQGLETQYF. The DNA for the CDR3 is TGCAGCGTGGGACAGGGTTTAGAGACCCAGTACTTC.

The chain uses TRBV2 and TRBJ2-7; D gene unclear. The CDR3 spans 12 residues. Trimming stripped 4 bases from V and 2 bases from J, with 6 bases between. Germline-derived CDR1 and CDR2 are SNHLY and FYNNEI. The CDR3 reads CASSGSPYEQYF. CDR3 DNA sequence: TGTGCCAGCAGTGGAAGCCCCTACGAGCAGTACTTC.

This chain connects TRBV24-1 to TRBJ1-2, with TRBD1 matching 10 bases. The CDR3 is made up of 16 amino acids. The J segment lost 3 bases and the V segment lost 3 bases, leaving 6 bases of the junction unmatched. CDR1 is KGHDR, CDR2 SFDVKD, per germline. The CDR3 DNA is TGTGCCACCAGTGATACCAAGGGGACAGGGGACTATGGCTACACCTTC. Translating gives CATSDTKGTGDYGYTF.

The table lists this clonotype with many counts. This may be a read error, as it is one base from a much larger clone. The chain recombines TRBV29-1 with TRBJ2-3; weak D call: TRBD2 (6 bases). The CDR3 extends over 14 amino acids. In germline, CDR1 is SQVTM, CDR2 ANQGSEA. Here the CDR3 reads CSVESGDGTDTRYF. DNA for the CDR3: TGCAGCGTTGAATCGGGGGACGGCACAGATACGCGGTATTTT.

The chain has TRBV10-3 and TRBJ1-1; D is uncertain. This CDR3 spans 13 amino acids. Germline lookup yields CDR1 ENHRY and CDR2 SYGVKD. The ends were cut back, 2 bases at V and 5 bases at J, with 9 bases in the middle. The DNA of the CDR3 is TGTGCCATCAGTGAGGATGTAAGGACTGAAGCTTTCTTT. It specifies CAISEDVRTEAFF.

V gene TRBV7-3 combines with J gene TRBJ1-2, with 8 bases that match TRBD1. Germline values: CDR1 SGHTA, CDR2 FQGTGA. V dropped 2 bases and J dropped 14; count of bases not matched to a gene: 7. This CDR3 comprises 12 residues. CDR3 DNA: TGTGCCAGCAGCTTAGTCAGGGGGCCATCGACCTTC. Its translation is CASSLVRGPSTF.

The CDR3 DNA reads TGTGCCAGTAGTATGGGACAGACCTACGAGCAGTACTTC. As protein: CASSMGQTYEQYF. The chain uses TRBV19 and TRBJ2-7, with 7 bases that match TRBD1. The V gene's germline CDR1 is LNHDA and CDR2 SQIVND (reference sequence). V lost 3 bases, J lost 2 bases, and 1 base stayed unmatched. The CDR3 has 13 residues.

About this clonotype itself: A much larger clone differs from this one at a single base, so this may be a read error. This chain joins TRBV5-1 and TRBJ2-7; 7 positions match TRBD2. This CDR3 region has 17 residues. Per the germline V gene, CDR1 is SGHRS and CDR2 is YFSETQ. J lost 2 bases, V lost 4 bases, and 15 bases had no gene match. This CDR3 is CASSLRSAGRGAYEQYF. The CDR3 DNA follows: TGCGCCAGCAGCCTAAGAAGCGCTGGACGGGGGGCCTACGAGCAGTACTTC.

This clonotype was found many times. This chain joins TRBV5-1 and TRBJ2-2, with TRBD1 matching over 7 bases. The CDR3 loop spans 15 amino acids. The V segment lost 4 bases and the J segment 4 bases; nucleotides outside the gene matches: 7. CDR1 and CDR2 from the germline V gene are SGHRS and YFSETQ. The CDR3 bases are TGCGCCAGCAGCCACGGGACAGAGCCCACCGGGGAGCTGTTTTTT. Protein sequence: CASSHGTEPTGELFF.

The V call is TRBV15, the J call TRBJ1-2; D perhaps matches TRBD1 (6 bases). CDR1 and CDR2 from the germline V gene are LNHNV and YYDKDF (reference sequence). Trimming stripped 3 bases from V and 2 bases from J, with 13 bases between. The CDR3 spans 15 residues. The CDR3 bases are TGTGCCACCAGCAGTGAGCCGGACAGCAACTATGGCTACACCTTC. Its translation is CATSSEPDSNYGYTF.